This T cell receptor (beta chain) was found in a study of blood T cell repertoires in COVID-19. Germline assignment: CDR1 KGHSH and CDR2 LQKENI. The junction had 8 bases not matched to a gene; V was cut back by 5 bases and J by 0 bases. This CDR3 contains 16 residues. Participants spanned ages about 18 to 95 years and resided in about 24 US areas. Original methodology: How many nucleated cells were present was estimated from reference gene primer amplification. This table comes from immunoSEQ multiplex PCR, and its TCRdb copy is limited to in-frame clones, with some not included. V, J and clone size reflect that table, while D and trimming were determined from the DNA. The repertoire holds around 200,000 clones, 85% to 90% seen once, with approximately 2.8% in the top ten.

Source material: PBMCs or T cells enriched from blood (not recorded which). This chain joins TRBV18 and TRBJ1-1; 8 bases match TRBD1. The source is a woman aged 45-60 years in a cohort exposed to, infected with or recovered from COVID-19 (not recorded which). Here the CDR3 reads CASSKGQVGVNTEAFF. CDR3 in DNA: TGTGCCAGCTCAAAGGGACAGGTCGGGGTGAACACTGAAGCTTTCTTT. The variable domain in full, completed from reference TRBV18 and TRBJ1-1, reads NAGVMQNPRHLVRRRGQEARLRCSPMKGHSHVYWYRQLPEEGLKFMVYLQKENIIDESGMPKERFSAEFPKEGPSILRIQQVVRGDSAAYFCASSKGQVGVNTEAFFGQGTRLTVV.